This is a list of T cell receptor beta chains from one sample in a study of resident and recirculating memory T cells in vitiligo. Profiling relied on immunoSEQ multiplex PCR, and the TCRdb table lists in-frame clones only, not all of them. Of 40,000 to 50,000 clones detected, about nine tenths appear once; the ten largest clones hold 4.5% to 5%. Sequences were obtained from blood. These receptors were obtained from a male donor with vitiligo. CDR3s include the opening cysteine and the closing phenylalanine or tryptophan. D genes are given only for firm matches. Expanded clones get a size class; other rows say once, few or many, or leave the size out.

>TRBV2|TRBJ1-2|-|-
TGTGCCAGCATGTCTTGGGGGGGTGGCTACACCTTC
CASMSWGGGYTF
>TRBV19|TRBJ1-5|few|-
TGTGCCAGTAGTATCCACAGGGAGCCGCCCCAGCATTTT
CASSIHREPPQHF
>TRBV4-3|TRBJ2-7|-|-
TGCGCCAGCAGCCAAGTACAGGATTACGAGCAGTACTTC
CASSQVQDYEQYF
>TRBV18|TRBJ2-3|-|-
TGTGCCAGCTCGGGAGAGAGAAGCACAGATACGCAGTATTTT
CASSGERSTDTQYF
>TRBV15|TRBJ2-3|-|-
TGTGCCACCAGGGACAGTCTCACAGATACGCAGTATTTT
CATRDSLTDTQYF
>TRBV19|TRBJ1-5|-|TRBD1
TGTGCCAGTAGACTGGGACAGGGGAGCTCCCAGCATTTT
CASRLGQGSSQHF
>TRBV27|TRBJ1-6|-|-
TGTGCCAGCAGTTTCGGATTTACGGGTGCCCCTGCGGGGTCACCCCTCCACTTT
CASSFGFTGAPAGSPLHF
>TRBV4-3|TRBJ2-2|-|-
TGCGCCAGCAGCCACGGACCCAGGGACACCGGGGAGCTGTTTTTT
CASSHGPRDTGELFF
>TRBV29-1|TRBJ2-5|few|-
TGCAGCGCGAGGGGACTCACGGGGGAGACCCAGTACTTC
CSARGLTGETQYF
>TRBV19|TRBJ2-1|-|TRBD2
TGTGCCAGTGCCCTAGCGGGGGGCAATGAGCAGTTCTTC
CASALAGGNEQFF
>TRBV19|TRBJ1-1|-|TRBD1
TGTGCCGTGGGGACAGGGGCAAGTGGCACTGAAGCTTTCTTT
CAVGTGASGTEAFF
>TRBV5-1|TRBJ1-6|-|TRBD1
TGCGCCAGCAGCTTGGCCCGGACAGGGCACAATAATTCACCCCTCCACTTT
CASSLARTGHNNSPLHF
>TRBV7-9|TRBJ2-3|-|-
TGTGCCAGCAGCTTAATTACAGACACAGATACGCAGTATTTT
CASSLITDTDTQYF
>TRBV19|TRBJ1-1|-|-
TGTGCCAGTCAATGGAGGACGGGGATCGCTGAAGCTTTCTTT
CASQWRTGIAEAFF
>TRBV20-1|TRBJ1-4|-|-
TGCAGTGCTAGTCGTAGTGAAAAACTGTTTTTT
CSASRSEKLFF
>TRBV15|TRBJ1-1|-|TRBD1
TGTGCCACCAGAGAGTGGACAGGGGGGATCACTGAAGCTTTCTTT
CATREWTGGITEAFF
>TRBV29-1|TRBJ1-2|-|-
TGCAGCGTTGAAGATCTTATCCAGGGAAATGGCTACACCTTC
CSVEDLIQGNGYTF
>TRBV6-6|TRBJ1-1|-|TRBD1
TGTGCCAGCACGGACAGGGGTTACACTGAAGCTTTCTTT
CASTDRGYTEAFF
>TRBV6-5|TRBJ2-2|-|-
TGTGCCAGCAGCTACACGCGGGACACCGGGGAGCTGTTTTTT
CASSYTRDTGELFF
>TRBV19|TRBJ2-2|-|-
TGTGCCAGTAGTGGGGCATTTCGTGGGTTTGGGAACACCGGGGAGCTGTTTTTT
CASSGAFRGFGNTGELFF
>TRBV2|TRBJ1-5|-|-
TGTGCCAGCGCGCCCACTATCAGCAATCAGCCCCAGCATTTT
CASAPTISNQPQHF
>TRBV29-1|TRBJ1-2|-|TRBD1
TGCAGCGTGGGGGACAGGGGTAACTATGGCTACACCTTC
CSVGDRGNYGYTF
>TRBV6-5|TRBJ1-4|-|-
TGTGCCAGCCGAACCACGGCTAATGAAAAACTGTTTTTT
CASRTTANEKLFF
>TRBV6-5|TRBJ2-3|-|TRBD2
TGTGCCAGCAGTTACGAGACGGGGGGGCGGTTCCCGTATTTT
CASSYETGGRFPYF
>TRBV5-4|TRBJ2-2|-|-
TGTGCCAGCAGCCAGACAGGACTAGCCGGGGAGCTGTTTTTT
CASSQTGLAGELFF
>TRBV27|TRBJ1-6|-|-
TGTGCCAGCAGTCCCTCAACAGGGCAGGGCTGGTCACCCCTCCACTTT
CASSPSTGQGWSPLHF
>TRBV9|TRBJ2-2|-|-
TGTGCCAGCAGCGTTTGGGAGGTCGGGGAGCTGTTTTTT
CASSVWEVGELFF
>TRBV19|TRBJ1-2|-|-
TGTGCCAGTAGTATGACTACCTATGGCTACACCTTC
CASSMTTYGYTF
>TRBV9|TRBJ2-5|-|-
TGTGCCAGCAGCGTAGGGGGATCGGGGGAGACCCAGTACTTC
CASSVGGSGETQYF
>TRBV6-6|TRBJ2-7|once|-
TGTGCCAGCAGAACGGACATTTCCTACGAGCAGTACTTC
CASRTDISYEQYF
>TRBV13|TRBJ1-1|-|-
TGTGCCAGCAGCGCACAGGACACTGAAGCTTTCTTT
CASSAQDTEAFF
>TRBV6-5|TRBJ2-1|-|TRBD2
TGTGCCAGCAGACCTAGCGGGGGCTACTACAATGAGCAGTTCTTC
CASRPSGGYYNEQFF
>TRBV7-9|TRBJ2-2|-|TRBD2
TGTGCCAGCAGCTTATTAGGACTAGCGAACACCGGGGAGCTGTTTTTT
CASSLLGLANTGELFF
>TRBV5-1|TRBJ2-1|-|TRBD1
TGCGCCAGCAGAAGAGGACAGGAGCTCTCCTACAATGAGCAGTTCTTC
CASRRGQELSYNEQFF
>TRBV7-3|TRBJ2-3|-|TRBD2
TGTGCCAGCAGCTTTAGCGGGACTAGCACAGATACGCAGTATTTT
CASSFSGTSTDTQYF
>TRBV7-2|TRBJ1-2|-|TRBD1
TGTGCCAGCAGCTCACGGGACAGGAGGGGCTACACCTTC
CASSSRDRRGYTF
>TRBV7-6|TRBJ2-5|-|-
TGTGCCAGCAGCTTTGGTTACGGGGGAGGCGGAGAGACCCAGTACTTC
CASSFGYGGGGETQYF
>TRBV15|TRBJ2-3|-|TRBD2
TGTGCCACCAGCAGAGACGCAGCGGGGGGGCCAGATACGCAGTATTTT
CATSRDAAGGPDTQYF
>TRBV6-1|TRBJ1-6|-|-
TGTGCCAGCAGTGACCAAAGCGGAGGGGCTGGGTCACCCCTCCACTTT
CASSDQSGGAGSPLHF
>TRBV19|TRBJ2-7|-|-
TGTGCCAGTAGTATAAGGGCAGGGAATTACGAGCAGTACTTC
CASSIRAGNYEQYF
>TRBV7-8|TRBJ1-2|once|-
TGTGCCAGCAGCAAAAATTCCCTCTCGAACTATGGCTACACCTTC
CASSKNSLSNYGYTF
>TRBV19|TRBJ2-7|-|-
TGTGCCAGTAGTGACAGATCCGGTCGGGAGCAGTACTTC
CASSDRSGREQYF
>TRBV5-1|TRBJ2-2|-|-
TGCGCCAGCCAATTTGACAGAAACACCGGGGAGCTGTTTTTT
CASQFDRNTGELFF
>TRBV19|TRBJ2-5|-|-
TGTGCCAGTAGTATAGATCCCCGAGAGACCCAGTACTTC
CASSIDPRETQYF
>TRBV5-1|TRBJ1-4|-|TRBD1
TGCGCCAGCAGCTCGACAGGGAAAACGGAGCGGAATGAAAAACTGTTTTTT
CASSSTGKTERNEKLFF
>TRBV30|TRBJ1-2|-|TRBD1
TGTGCCTGGTGGACAGGGGGCGGCTACACCTTC
CAWWTGGGYTF
>TRBV27|TRBJ1-1|-|-
TGTGCCAGCAGTTTAAACGGAGGGACTGAAGCTTTCTTT
CASSLNGGTEAFF
>TRBV11-2|TRBJ1-4|-|TRBD1
TGTGCCAGCAGCAGACAGGGGGAAAAACTGTTTTTT
CASSRQGEKLFF
>TRBV6-1|TRBJ1-1|-|-
TGTGCCAGCGGACGGGCGGGAGACACTGAAGCTTTCTTT
CASGRAGDTEAFF
>TRBV5-4|TRBJ2-6|-|TRBD1
TGTGCCAGCAGCTTGGACAGGGGTTTTGGGGCCAACGTCCTGACTTTC
CASSLDRGFGANVLTF
>TRBV7-2|TRBJ1-1|once|TRBD1
TGTGCCAGCAGCCTACAGGGGATACTGAACACTGAAGCTTTCTTT
CASSLQGILNTEAFF
>TRBV5-6|TRBJ1-1|-|-
TGTGCCAGCAGCTTTCAGGGTGAGAACACTGAAGCTTTCTTT
CASSFQGENTEAFF
>TRBV9|TRBJ1-3|-|-
TGTGCCAGCAGCGTAGATGGCGGCTCTGGAAACACCATATATTTT
CASSVDGGSGNTIYF
>TRBV4-3|TRBJ1-4|-|-
TGCGCCAGCAGCCACTCTGGCCTGGCAACTAATGAAAAACTGTTTTTT
CASSHSGLATNEKLFF
>TRBV7-2|TRBJ2-2|-|TRBD2
TGTGCCAGCAGCGCAGTAGCGGGGGTCGGGGAGCTGTTTTTT
CASSAVAGVGELFF
>TRBV19|TRBJ2-7|-|-
TGTGCCAGTAGTATAGTCGGGGCCTACGAGCAGTACTTC
CASSIVGAYEQYF
>TRBV5-1|TRBJ2-3|-|-
TGCGCCAGCCACGGGATAACAGATACGCAGTATTTT
CASHGITDTQYF
>TRBV30|TRBJ1-4|-|-
TGTGCCTGGAACGGGGAAAAACTGTTTTTT
CAWNGEKLFF
>TRBV27|TRBJ1-4|-|-
TGTGCCAGCAGTTCCGGGTTCGTGGGTGAAAAACTGTTTTTT
CASSSGFVGEKLFF